The 6 T cell receptor beta chains given below trace back to one sample, sequenced in a study of T cell responses to AZD1222 COVID-19 vaccine. Assay used: immunoSEQ multiplex PCR; TCRdb lists only in-frame clones, some missing. The sample has roughly 130,000 clones, just under 95% seen once. The sample in question was peripheral blood, obtained on day 0 of AZD1222 vaccination. Receptors originate from an adult in good health.

This sequence joins TRBV24-1 and TRBJ2-2; 10 nucleotides align to TRBD2. The CDR3 extends over 18 amino acids. V lost 0 bases and J lost 2; bases outside the gene matches: 5. Germline CDR1 KGHDR, CDR2 SFDVKD. As DNA, the CDR3 is TGTGCCACCAGTGATTTGATAGCGGGAGGACCTAACACCGGGGAGCTGTTTTTT. This sequence encodes CATSDLIAGGPNTGELFF.

The V call is TRBV10-2, the J call TRBJ2-5; TRBD2 agrees at 14 bases. Germline V gene sequence: CDR1 WSHSY, CDR2 SAAADI. The ends lost 4 bases at V and 4 bases at J; junction bases unmatched: 2. The CDR3 is 15 amino acids. The DNA of the CDR3 is TGCGCCAGCAGTGTGACTAGCGGGAGGGGAGAGACCCAGTACTTC. It encodes CASSVTSGRGETQYF.

The chain links TRBV6-5 to TRBJ1-2; D remains unclear. In germline, CDR1 is MNHEY, CDR2 SVGAGI. CDR3 length: 15 amino acids. Trimming cost V 8 bases and J 6 bases, with 22 bases left between them. In DNA, the CDR3 is TGTGCCAGCGCACCCTTAACCGTCCCTTTAGATGGCTACACCTTC. Translation gives CASAPLTVPLDGYTF.

The rearrangement links TRBV28 to TRBJ1-4; TRBD1 might be the D (6 bases). From germline, CDR1 is MDHEN and CDR2 SYDVKM. CDR3 size: 15 residues. Trimming pared 8 bases from V and 10 bases from J, leaving 23 bases between. The CDR3 DNA reads TGTGCCAGCGGTTCGACGGGCAGCCTAGGGGGAAAACTGTTTTTT. Protein product: CASGSTGSLGGKLFF.

The chain joins TRBV7-9 to TRBJ2-4, with 7 bases aligning to TRBD1. Germline V gene lookup returns CDR1 SEHNR and CDR2 FQNEAQ (reference sequence). The CDR3 extends over 15 amino acids. V shed 5 bases and J 0 bases; nucleotides not matched to a gene: 4. DNA for the CDR3: TGTGCCAGCAGCCCTGGGACAGTAGCCAAAAACATTCAGTACTTC. Its translation is CASSPGTVAKNIQYF.

The chain employs TRBV2 and TRBJ1-1, with D unresolved. The V gene lost 8 bases and the J gene lost 5 bases, with 15 bases spanning the gap. Germline V gene data show CDR1 as SNHLY and CDR2 as FYNNEI. CDR3 length: 13 residues. The CDR3 loop is CASSLEAGTEAFF. DNA of the CDR3: TGTGCCAGCTCTCTGGAGGCGGGGACTGAAGCTTTCTTT.